The 27 T cell receptor beta chains given below trace back to one sample, sequenced in a study of blood T cell repertoires in COVID-19. Clones were read by immunoSEQ multiplex PCR, and TCRdb kept only the in-frame ones, dropping some. The sample lists roughly 440,000 clones, 88% occurring once. Sequenced input: peripheral blood. These receptors all come from a woman aged 45 to 65 with COVID-19, enrolled during active disease.

CDR3 protein: CASRYSGTELYGYTF. CDR3 coding DNA: TGTGCCAGTCGATATTCCGGGACAGAATTATATGGCTACACCTTC. The V and J genes are TRBV19 and TRBJ1-2; 7 bases match TRBD1. The CDR3 is 15 amino acids. Germline CDR1 is LNHDA and CDR2 is SQIVND (reference sequence). Trimming cost V 8 bases and J 5 bases; bases outside gene matches: 14. The variable domain in full, with the rest retrieved from reference TRBV19 and TRBJ1-2, is DGGITQSPKYLFRKEGQNVTLSCEQNLNHDAMYWYRQDPGQGLRLIYYSQIVNDFQKGDIAEGYSVSREKKESFPLTVTSAQKNPTAFYLCASRYSGTELYGYTFGSGTRLTVV.

The rearrangement uses TRBV5-8 and TRBJ2-5; 8 bases match TRBD2. Germline trimming cut 2 bases from V and 4 bases from J; bases unmatched to any gene: 4. CDR1 is SGHTS and CDR2 is YDEGEE in the germline V gene. This CDR3 contains 14 residues. CDR3 sequence reads: CASSFYGGGETQYF. In nucleotides, the CDR3 is TGTGCCAGCAGCTTTTACGGGGGGGGAGAGACCCAGTACTTC.

This chain connects TRBV7-8 to TRBJ2-2; 12 bases are a match to TRBD2. This CDR3 is built from 17 residues. Germline values: CDR1 SGHVS, CDR2 FQNEAQ. The V gene end was trimmed by 1 base and the J gene end by 3 bases; junction bases not matched to a gene: 3. The CDR3: CASSLGLAGGYTGELFF. CDR3 nucleotide sequence: TGTGCCAGCAGCTTAGGGCTAGCGGGGGGGTACACCGGGGAGCTGTTTTTT.

The chain carries TRBV11-2 and TRBJ1-5; no reliable D call. Germline CDR1 SGHAT, CDR2 FQNNGV. V shed 5 bases and J shed 0 bases, with 11 bases lying between them. This CDR3 is 15 amino acids long. The CDR3, as DNA: TGTGCCAGCAGCCCCACAGCAAATAGCAATCAGCCCCAGCATTTT. It yields the protein CASSPTANSNQPQHF.

The chain has TRBV3-1 (or the pseudogene TRBV3-2) and TRBJ2-5; 7 nucleotides align to TRBD1. The germline V gene has CDR1 LGHDT and CDR2 YNNKEL (reference sequence). The trim removed 3 bases at V and 6 bases at J, leaving 7 bases unmatched. This CDR3 region has 14 residues. The CDR3 coding sequence is TGTGCCAGCAGCCAGATTACAGGGGAACAGACCCAGTACTTC. Translated: CASSQITGEQTQYF.

The genes are TRBV28 and TRBJ1-1; weak D call: TRBD1 (5 bases). The V and J ends lost 6 bases and 1 base respectively, with 9 bases between them. Germline V lookup: CDR1 MDHEN, CDR2 SYDVKM. CDR3 size: 13 residues. This CDR3 is CASRGGENTEAFF. The CDR3 nucleotides are TGTGCCAGCAGGGGGGGAGAGAACACTGAAGCTTTCTTT.

The rearrangement uses TRBV20-1 and TRBJ1-2; TRBD1 matches at 8 bases. V was pared by 3 bases and J by 9 bases, with 6 bases of the junction left unmatched. The CDR3 consists of 12 residues. From germline, CDR1 is DFQATT and CDR2 SNEGSKA (reference sequence). CDR3 nucleotide sequence: TGCAGTGCTAGTCTCGGGACAGGTCGCTACACCTTC. Protein sequence: CSASLGTGRYTF.

The rearrangement uses TRBV20-1 and TRBJ2-7; D is uncertain. V lost 0 bases and J 5 bases, leaving 5 bases between the germline ends. In germline, CDR1 is DFQATT, CDR2 SNEGSKA (reference sequence). The CDR3 contains 11 residues. CDR3 coding DNA: TGCAGTGCTAGAGATGTCGACGAGCAGTACTTC. Its translation is CSARDVDEQYF.

The chain joins TRBV5-1 to TRBJ2-1; TRBD2 agrees at 12 bases. The J segment lost 7 bases and the V segment lost 3 bases, leaving 11 bases of the junction unmatched. CDR3 size: 17 residues. Germline CDR1 reads SGHRS; CDR2 reads YFSETQ. CDR3 loop: CASSWATTSGGANEQFF. The CDR3 nucleotides are TGCGCCAGCAGCTGGGCTACGACTAGCGGGGGAGCTAATGAGCAGTTCTTC.

The CDR3 DNA reads TGTGCCAGCAGTGGGGTGGGACAGGGGATAAGATCACCCCTCCACTTT. Its translation is CASSGVGQGIRSPLHF. The chain is built from TRBV6-1 and TRBJ1-6; 10 bases agree with TRBD1. With 4 bases clipped from V and 10 bases from J, the junction kept 10 bases outside the gene matches. CDR3 length equals 16 residues. Looked up from germline, CDR1 is MNHNS and CDR2 is SASEGT.

The chain uses TRBV4-1 and TRBJ2-3; TRBD2 is a possible D gene (6 bases). The germline V gene has CDR1 MGHRA and CDR2 YSYEKL. V was cut by 3 bases and J by 2 bases, with 15 bases left in between. The CDR3 extends over 16 amino acids. The DNA of the CDR3 is TGCGCCAGCAGCCACGGACGGGGGAGATTCACAGATACGCAGTATTTT. Amino acids: CASSHGRGRFTDTQYF.

This chain's CDR3 is CASSLVGFLAGGLLTEQFF. The CDR3 coding sequence is TGTGCCAGCAGCTTAGTGGGTTTTCTAGCGGGGGGGCTGTTGACTGAGCAGTTCTTC. The J gene is TRBJ2-1, the V gene TRBV7-8; 12 bases are shared with TRBD2. V lost 1 base and J lost 9; bases outside the gene matches: 16. The CDR3 sequence is 19 residues long. The germline V gene encodes CDR1 SGHVS and CDR2 FQNEAQ.

The CDR3 here is CASSPGSETGNTGELFF. The DNA of the CDR3 is TGTGCCAGCAGTCCGGGGTCGGAGACGGGAAACACCGGGGAGCTGTTTTTT. This chain uses TRBV6-6 with TRBJ2-2; a weak D match, TRBD2 (5 bases). This CDR3 is built from 17 residues. CDR1 is MNHNY, CDR2 SVGAGI, per germline (reference sequence). The V end was cut by 5 bases, the J end by 2 bases, with 18 bases between.

The V call is TRBV15, the J call TRBJ2-1, with 13 bases fitting TRBD2. There are 15 residues in the CDR3. Germline assignment: CDR1 LNHNV and CDR2 YYDKDF (reference sequence). Trimming removed 5 bases from V and 7 bases from J; junction bases left unmatched: 5. Here the CDR3 DNA reads TGTGCCACCAGCTCCCGACTAGCGGGGGGTAATGAGCAGTTCTTC. This translates into CATSSRLAGGNEQFF.

The genes are TRBV10-3 and TRBJ1-1; 9 bases are shared with TRBD1. The germline V gene has CDR1 ENHRY and CDR2 SYGVKD. This CDR3 spans 15 amino acids. Losses at the gene ends were 6 bases for V and 1 base for J; bases not matched to a gene: 6. Written as DNA, the CDR3 is TGTGCCATCAGGGAAATGGGACAGGGGAACACTGAAGCTTTCTTT. This codes for CAIREMGQGNTEAFF.

The chain employs TRBV7-9 and TRBJ1-2; the D gene is possibly TRBD1 (6 bases). Germline lookup yields CDR1 SEHNR and CDR2 FQNEAQ (reference sequence). This CDR3 comprises 14 residues. The ends were cut back, 1 base at V and 8 bases at J, with 14 bases in the middle. In DNA, the CDR3 is TGTGCCAGCAGCTTAGGGACAGCAGTACGGGGCTACACCTTC. Translation: CASSLGTAVRGYTF.

V usage is TRBV10-1 and J usage is TRBJ2-7, with a tentative D call TRBD1 (6 bases). V shed 7 bases and J shed 5 bases, with 12 bases lying between them. CDR1 is WNHNN and CDR2 is SYGVQD in the germline V gene (reference sequence). This CDR3 is built from 12 residues. The CDR3 DNA reads TGCGCCAGCATCAACAGGGCCCACGAGCAGTACTTC. Protein product: CASINRAHEQYF.

V gene TRBV18 combines with J gene TRBJ2-7; D unclear. Germline lookup yields CDR1 KGHSH and CDR2 LQKENI. This CDR3 has 15 residues. The V end lost 6 bases, the J end lost 3 bases, and 18 bases lay between the germline ends. The CDR3, as DNA: TGTGCCAGCTCCCAGAGGTCTATTGGGTTCTACGAGCAGTACTTC. It codes for CASSQRSIGFYEQYF.

The chain combines TRBV2 with TRBJ2-1; 8 bases agree with TRBD2. Germline V CDR1 and CDR2: SNHLY, FYNNEI. The CDR3 covers 14 residues. With 7 bases clipped from V and 2 bases from J, the junction kept 4 bases outside the gene matches. Written as DNA, the CDR3 is TGTGCCAGCACTCTAGCGGGCACCTACAATGAGCAGTTCTTC. This gives the protein CASTLAGTYNEQFF.

This chain uses TRBV5-4 with TRBJ1-2, with TRBD1 identical over 7 bases. This CDR3 contains 14 residues. From germline, CDR1 is SGHNT and CDR2 YYREEE (reference sequence). The V segment lost 4 bases and the J segment 5 bases; nucleotides outside the gene matches: 8. CDR3 residues: CASSLRQGFYGYTF. CDR3 coding DNA: TGTGCCAGCAGCCTACGACAGGGTTTTTATGGCTACACCTTC.

This clone was counted many times. Different DNA sequences within this sample yield the same CDR3. This sequence joins TRBV9 and TRBJ2-3, with 9 positions matching TRBD2. CDR3 length: 16 amino acids. Germline trimming cut 4 bases from V and 3 bases from J; bases unmatched to any gene: 9. The germline V gene encodes CDR1 SGDLS and CDR2 YYNGEE. CDR3 in DNA: TGTGCCAGCAGCCCGGGACTAGCTTCCTCAACAGATACGCAGTATTTT. It is translated as CASSPGLASSTDTQYF.

The CDR3: CAWSDRYFTEAFF. The CDR3, as DNA: TGTGCCTGGAGTGACAGGTACTTCACTGAAGCTTTCTTT. The chain links TRBV30 to TRBJ1-1; a weak D match, TRBD1 (5 bases). CDR3 size: 13 residues. V was pared by 1 base and J by 4 bases, with 10 bases between. Per the germline V gene, CDR1 is GTSNPN and CDR2 is SVGIG (reference sequence).

Notes on this clone: Within the sample, other DNA sequences also encode this same CDR3. This rearrangement joins TRBV9 to TRBJ1-6, with a tentative D call TRBD1 (5 bases). The CDR3 length is 14 residues. Germline loops: CDR1 SGDLS, CDR2 YYNGEE. The germline V and J ends were trimmed by 0 bases and 7 bases, with 8 bases remaining between them. CDR3 loop: CASSVGGGNSPLHF. The CDR3 DNA sequence: TGTGCCAGCAGCGTAGGCGGGGGGAATTCACCCCTCCACTTT.

This clone came up once. The CDR3 loop is CASSLVQGADNEQFF. The CDR3 nucleotides read TGCGCCAGCAGCTTGGTCCAGGGGGCCGACAATGAGCAGTTCTTC. The chain carries TRBV5-1 and TRBJ2-1, with TRBD1 matching 8 bases. The CDR3 totals 15 residues. Trimming at V came to 0 bases and at J to 5 bases, leaving 4 bases not matched to a gene. Per germline, CDR1 SGHRS and CDR2 YFSETQ.

The chain couples TRBV10-1 to TRBJ1-2; D might be TRBD1 (5 bases). Germline CDR1 WNHNN, CDR2 SYGVQD (reference sequence). V was clipped by 10 bases and J by 4 bases, with 19 bases between them. The CDR3 length is 14 residues. The CDR3 region has the DNA TGCGCCACCCGACAAATAGACAGAGCCTATGGCTACACCTTC. Protein: CATRQIDRAYGYTF.

The chain has TRBV5-1 and TRBJ2-3; D is ambiguous. Germline V CDR1 and CDR2: SGHRS, YFSETQ. The V end lost 4 bases, the J end lost 4 bases, and 13 bases lay between the germline ends. CDR3 size: 14 residues. DNA for the CDR3: TGCGCCAGCAGCCCTCTCCTCGGGTCAGATACGCAGTATTTT. It codes for CASSPLLGSDTQYF.

The chain links TRBV9 to TRBJ2-3, with unresolved D. The CDR3 is 15 amino acids. Between the trimmed V and J ends, which lost 0 bases and 2 bases, there was a span of 10 bases. Germline V CDR1 and CDR2: SGDLS, YYNGEE. The CDR3: CASSVDVFVTDTQYF. Here the CDR3 DNA reads TGTGCCAGCAGCGTAGATGTCTTCGTCACAGATACGCAGTATTTT.